A single sample gave rise to the 14 T cell receptor beta chains below, sequenced in a study of T cells in tumors after PD-1 blockade. Sequencing used immunoSEQ multiplex PCR; TCRdb keeps in-frame clones, though not all of them. The table includes around 51,000 clones, about 85% detected once. The material sequenced was PBMCs, taken before anti-PD-1 treatment. The receptors shown here come from a human donor with basal cell carcinoma.

This clone was seen only a few times. The rearrangement uses TRBV2 and TRBJ1-2; the D is unclear. Per the germline V gene, CDR1 is SNHLY and CDR2 is FYNNEI. This CDR3 is 12 amino acids long. Trimming took off 3 bases at V and 6 bases at J, with 8 bases between the two ends. This CDR3 reads CASSDSFDGYTF. As DNA, the CDR3 is TGTGCCAGCAGTGACAGTTTTGATGGCTACACCTTC.

The chain combines TRBV6-4 with TRBJ2-5; D is unclear. The CDR3 runs 11 residues. Germline lookup yields CDR1 MRHNA and CDR2 SNTAGT. Trimming took off 0 bases at V and 9 bases at J, with 5 bases between the two ends. The CDR3 nucleotides read TGTGCCAGCAGTGACTCTCCGGCCCAGTACTTC. Its protein is CASSDSPAQYF.

To note about this clone: Its ends do not fully match the called genes, so a read error is possible. This chain links TRBV7-7 with TRBJ2-7, with a possible D match to TRBD2 (6 bases). Germline V CDR1 and CDR2: SSHAT, FNYEAQ (reference sequence). The CDR3 runs to 16 residues. CDR3 nucleotides: TGTGCTAGCAGCCAAAGACCCGGGACTTTCGCCTACGAGCAGTACTTC. Its protein is CASSQRPGTFAYEQYF.

The chain links TRBV5-5 to TRBJ2-2; no clear D gene. CDR1 is SGHKS, CDR2 YYEKEE, per germline (reference sequence). The V end lost 0 bases, the J end lost 4 bases, and 4 bases lay between the germline ends. The CDR3 loop spans 13 amino acids. CDR3 DNA: TGTGCCAGCAGCTTGGAAGGCACCGGGGAGCTGTTTTTT. This encodes CASSLEGTGELFF.

The gene calls are TRBV28 and TRBJ2-5, with D maybe TRBD2 (7 bases). V lost 4 bases and J lost 1, with 16 bases in between. In germline, CDR1 is MDHEN, CDR2 SYDVKM. CDR3 size: 16 residues. The CDR3: CASSSPQGGGQETQYF. For the CDR3, the DNA is TGTGCCAGCAGTTCCCCCCAAGGGGGGGGCCAAGAGACCCAGTACTTC.

The chain is built from TRBV15 and TRBJ2-7; D possibly corresponds to TRBD1 (6 bases). The CDR3 sequence is 13 residues long. CDR1 LNHNV and CDR2 YYDKDF come from the germline V gene (reference sequence). The ends were cut back, 5 bases at V and 4 bases at J, with 12 bases in the middle. For the CDR3, the DNA is TGTGCCACCAGCGGGTCAAGGGGGTACGAGCAGTACTTC. It yields the protein CATSGSRGYEQYF.

This rearrangement joins TRBV3-1 (or the pseudogene TRBV3-2) to TRBJ2-3; D gene ambiguous. Germline V gene lookup returns CDR1 LGHDT and CDR2 YNNKEL (reference sequence). The CDR3 extends over 12 amino acids. V was pared by 1 base and J by 6 bases, with 5 bases between. The CDR3 DNA sequence: TGTGCCAGCAGCCAAGTGGCCGATACGCAGTATTTT. Encoded protein: CASSQVADTQYF.

The genes are TRBV19 and TRBJ2-7; 8 bases are shared with TRBD1. Per the germline V gene, CDR1 is LNHDA and CDR2 is SQIVND (reference sequence). Unmatched junction bases numbered 7, after V lost 3 bases and J lost 3 bases. The CDR3 spans 15 residues. CDR3 residues: CASSIGTGAHYEQYF. CDR3 in DNA: TGTGCCAGTAGTATCGGGACAGGAGCACACTACGAGCAGTACTTC.

The chain couples TRBV11-3 to TRBJ2-2; D ambiguous. Germline V gene lookup returns CDR1 SGHNT and CDR2 YENEEA. The germline V and J ends were trimmed by 5 bases and 4 bases, with 5 bases remaining between them. The CDR3 is 12 amino acids. CDR3 in amino acids: CASSRSTGELFF. CDR3 sequence (DNA): TGTGCCAGCAGCAGGTCCACCGGGGAGCTGTTTTTT. Combining the CDR3 with reference TRBV11-3 and TRBJ2-2 gives the whole variable domain EAGVVQSPRYKIIEKKQPVAFWCNPISGHNTLYWYLQNLGQGPELLIRYENEEAVDDSQLPKDRFSAERLKGVDSTLKIQPAELGDSAVYLCASSRSTGELFFGEGSRLTVL.

This chain connects TRBV13 to TRBJ2-7; 9 bases agree with TRBD2. The V segment lost 3 bases and the J segment 2 bases; nucleotides outside the gene matches: 2. This CDR3 contains 14 residues. Germline V gene data show CDR1 as PRHDT and CDR2 as FYEKMQ (reference sequence). DNA for the CDR3: TGTGCCAGCAGCTTGGCGGGAGGGCCCTACGAGCAGTACTTC. This codes for CASSLAGGPYEQYF.

J is TRBJ1-2 and V is TRBV6-5; 8 nucleotides agree with TRBD1. The CDR3 has 12 residues. Germline loops: CDR1 MNHEY, CDR2 SVGAGI. Trimming removed 7 bases from V and 6 bases from J; junction bases left unmatched: 4. In nucleotides, the CDR3 is TGTGCCAGCACGGGACAGGTCGATGGCTACACCTTC. The encoded protein is CASTGQVDGYTF.

V usage is TRBV6-5 and J usage is TRBJ2-2; 8 bases fit TRBD1. The CDR3 is made up of 15 amino acids. Germline assignment: CDR1 MNHEY and CDR2 SVGAGI. Germline trimming cut 6 bases from V and 2 bases from J; bases unmatched to any gene: 5. Here the CDR3 DNA reads TGTGCCAGCAGGGTGACAGGGGCCAACACCGGGGAGCTGTTTTTT. The encoded protein is CASRVTGANTGELFF.

V usage is TRBV21-1 and J usage is TRBJ2-1; the table's D call, TRBD1, has no DNA check behind it. TRBV21-1 is classified as a pseudogene. CDR3 length: 16 residues. As DNA, the CDR3 is TGTGCCAGCACCCTCCCTTCGGGACAGGGTTGCAATGAGCAGTTCTTC. Translation gives CASTLPSGQGCNEQFF.

This chain links TRBV5-1 with TRBJ1-1; a weak D match, TRBD1 (5 bases). CDR1 SGHRS and CDR2 YFSETQ come from the germline V gene. CDR3 length: 15 amino acids. V was shortened by 4 bases and J by 4 bases, with 17 bases between the two germline ends. The CDR3 region is CASSGGGGGVTEAFF. CDR3 DNA sequence: TGCGCCAGCAGCGGCGGTGGGGGAGGGGTCACTGAAGCTTTCTTT.